This T cell receptor beta chain comes out of a study of CD8+ T cells in alopecia areata (dated by TCRdb to the late 2010s). Regarding the complete study: Treated patients were enrolled in an open-label pilot trial of oral tofacitinib at 5 to 10 mg twice daily for moderate-to-severe alopecia areata. Clonality in the scalp was compared among normal scalp (n=4), patchy alopecia areata scalp (n=8), and alopecia totalis/universalis scalp (n=8). In humans, TCRbeta sequencing was performed on scalp tissue and on sorted CD4+ and CD8+ peripheral blood T cells from healthy controls and from patients with patchy or totalis/universalis alopecia areata. Tofacitinib was given for 6 to 18 months, followed by 6 months of follow-up off drug to assess delayed response and recurrence. Biopsies were taken from tofacitinib-treated patients at baseline and again at 4 and 24 weeks into treatment, and several of those patients also had a later scalp biopsy. High-throughput TCRbeta sequencing was used to examine T cell clonal expansion in alopecia areata in both the C3H/HeJ mouse model and human patients. TCRbeta CDR3 regions were amplified by immunoSEQ multiplex PCR with 35 Vbeta forward and 13 Jbeta reverse primers. RNA came from the PAXgene miRNA kit for fixed scalp, the miRNeasy kit for PBMCs, and the RNeasy kit for mouse skin. Results the study describes overall, beyond this receptor: Shared TCR sequences between patients were less evident than in mice, which may be partly attributable to HLA diversity in the patient population. Lesional scalp, especially in alopecia totalis/universalis, showed higher clonality and more expanded CD8+ clones than normal scalp, suggesting antigenic drive. Scalp TCR repertoire analysis is complicated because resident alphabeta T cells in normal human skin are also sequenced, whereas mouse skin is dominated by gammadelta T cells.

The table lists this clone with a few counts. Its antigen is still unknown. No per-base quality is available; no much larger clone lies one base away. Lesional scalp punch biopsies and peripheral blood were collected from alopecia areata patients. After PBMCs were isolated by density centrifugation and stained for CD3, CD4 and CD8, a FACSAria was used to sort CD4+ and CD8+ T cells. CDR1 and CDR2 are read off the germline V gene as SGHNT and YENEEA. The CDR3 has 12 amino acids, counting the end cysteine and phenylalanine. The kept DNA is CDR3 alone, 36 bases in frame from the first base. A distance of 4 bases separates the germline ends of V and J, which lose 1 base and 3 bases respectively. Library preparation employed the immunoSEQ multiplex PCR assay. To provide template for TCR sequencing, every sample had RNA extracted and reverse transcribed into cDNA. First-strand cDNA was synthesized using SuperScript III with a 2:1 mix of oligo-dT and random hexamers. A synthetic immune receptor repertoire was used to measure amplification bias, and any remaining bias was corrected computationally. As for the original processing: Raw reads were preprocessed to remove errors, and CDR3 was defined according to IMGT conventions as the region from the conserved cysteine to phenylalanine. Clonality was calculated as 1 minus Shannon entropy normalized by log2 of the number of productive unique TCRs. Scalp TCRbeta sequences were cross-referenced with sorted blood CD4 and CD8 repertoires so that the CD4 or CD8 identity of scalp clones could be inferred. TCRdb provides this immuneACCESS table in a form limited to in-frame rearrangements. Some clones are lacking; in checked studies, under half of them reflect an unresolved V gene, and why the rest are absent is not known. The V and J calls and clone size come from that table; D and trimming were worked out from the DNA. This sample is represented by about 91,000 clones; 40% to 55% of them were singletons. 0.75% to 0.8% of the sample rests with the top ten.

The sequenced sample was CD4+ T cells sorted from blood. The sequence was collected from a human donor with alopecia areata. The chain is encoded by TRBV11-3 joined to TRBJ2-7, with the identity of the D gene unclear. The CDR3 amino acid sequence is: CASSLGLYEQYF. The DNA sequence reads TGTGCCAGCAGCTTAGGCCTCTACGAGCAGTACTTC.